What follows are 5 T cell receptor beta chains derived from one specimen sequenced in a study of identical twins. TCRdb redid the calling of the 5' RACE reads with MiXCR, one entry per CDR3 protein. The sample consists of 650,000 to 750,000 distinct CDR3 sequences, over 20% of them appearing once. These data are also associated with another study on T cells expressing NK-cell markers.

Sequenced sample: PBMCs. The receptors here all came from a young woman in good health.

This rearrangement joins TRBV5-6 to TRBJ2-1; 12 nucleotides agree with TRBD2. The CDR3 is made up of 17 amino acids. Trimming at V came to 3 bases and at J to 4 bases, leaving 8 bases not matched to a gene. CDR1 is SGHDT, CDR2 YYEEEE, per germline. CDR3 in amino acids: CASSSIRLAGVYNEQFF. CDR3 nucleotide sequence: TGTGCCAGCAGCTCCATACGACTAGCGGGAGTTTACAATGAGCAGTTCTTC.

This clonotype was seen ten or more times. The V and J genes are TRBV7-9 and TRBJ1-1; D may be TRBD1 (6 bases). This CDR3 comprises 14 residues. Germline loops: CDR1 SEHNR, CDR2 FQNEAQ (reference sequence). Between the trimmed V and J ends, which lost 4 bases and 1 base, there was a span of 10 bases. The CDR3 DNA follows: TGTGCCAGCAGCTCGGACAGACAGAACACTGAAGCTTTCTTT. It translates to CASSSDRQNTEAFF.

The V and J genes are TRBV9 and TRBJ2-3; 8 positions agree with TRBD2. V was clipped by 3 bases and J by 6 bases; unmatched bases: 6. CDR1 and CDR2 (germline): SGDLS, YYNGEE. The CDR3 has 14 residues. The CDR3 DNA sequence: TGTGCCAGCAGCGACAGCGGGAGCGGGGATACGCAGTATTTT. Its protein is CASSDSGSGDTQYF. The full variable domain, with the rest looked up from reference TRBV9 and TRBJ2-3, is DSGVTQTPKHLITATGQRVTLRCSPRSGDLSVYWYQQSLDQGLQFLIQYYNGEERAKGNILERFSAQQFPDLHSELNLSSLELGDSALYFCASSDSGSGDTQYFGPGTRLTVL.

The chain carries TRBV3-1 and TRBJ2-1; maybe TRBD2 (6 bases). CDR1 and CDR2 from the germline V gene are LGHDT and YNNKEL (reference sequence). Trimming took off 3 bases at V and 0 bases at J, with 9 bases between the two ends. The length of the CDR3 is 15 residues. CDR3 in DNA: TGTGCCAGCAGCCATTTGACTAGCTCCTACAATGAGCAGTTCTTC. As protein: CASSHLTSSYNEQFF.

This clonotype was counted ten times or more. The chain employs TRBV20-1 and TRBJ2-5, with a possible D match to TRBD2 (7 bases). The germline V and J ends were trimmed by 3 bases and 5 bases, with 19 bases remaining between them. Germline V CDR1 and CDR2: DFQATT, SNEGSKA (reference sequence). The CDR3 has 15 residues. The CDR3 coding sequence is TGCAGTGCTAGCCGTGCGGGGGCAGGGCGGGAGACCCAGTACTTC. Translating gives CSASRAGAGRETQYF.